This T cell receptor beta chain was sequenced during a study of cytomegalovirus exposure and HLA in healthy donors. Study-wide findings and caveats: Associated with cytomegalovirus, according to the listing, were around 160 TCR beta chains. With high specificity and sensitivity, the classifier reportedly diagnosed cytomegalovirus status. In vitro confirmation showed three CMV-associated chains to be CMV antigen specific.

Method: immunoSEQ multiplex PCR; TCRdb's copy keeps in-frame clones and lacks some. The data show more than 55,000 clones, about 96% seen once. The junction had 4 bases not matched to a gene; V was cut back by 2 bases and J by 0 bases. Germline V gives CDR1 MDHEN, CDR2 SYDVKM. The CDR3 is 15 amino acids. As regards this clone: Its antigen is still unknown.

Separate from the approximately 670-subject first cohort was the 120-subject validation cohort, to which the donors belonged. The J gene is TRBJ2-7, the V gene TRBV28; 7 nucleotides line up with TRBD2. This sequence originates from a man aged 18 to 35 in good health and CMV-seronegative. Specimen: PBMCs. The CDR3 is CASSLLGGTSYEQYF. In nucleotides, the CDR3 is TGTGCCAGCAGTTTACTCGGGGGGACCTCCTACGAGCAGTACTTC. Variable domain in full (rest from reference TRBV28 and TRBJ2-7): DVKVTQSSRYLVKRTGEKVFLECVQDMDHENMFWYRQDPGLGLRLIYFSYDVKMKEKGDIPEGYSVSREKKERFSLILESASTNQTSMYLCASSLLGGTSYEQYFGPGTRLTVT.